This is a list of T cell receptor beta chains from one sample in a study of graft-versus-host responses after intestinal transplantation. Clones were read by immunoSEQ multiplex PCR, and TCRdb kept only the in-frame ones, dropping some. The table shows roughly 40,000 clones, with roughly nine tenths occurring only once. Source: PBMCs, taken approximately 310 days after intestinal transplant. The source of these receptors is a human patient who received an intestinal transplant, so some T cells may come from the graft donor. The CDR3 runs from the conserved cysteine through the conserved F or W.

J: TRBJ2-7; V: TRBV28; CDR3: CASSLGLDRGDEQYF
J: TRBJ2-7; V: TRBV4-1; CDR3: CASSPTSGSPYEQYF
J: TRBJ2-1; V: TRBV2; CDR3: CASSGYPEQFF
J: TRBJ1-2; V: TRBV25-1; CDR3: CASSEKLGEGHKAGYTF
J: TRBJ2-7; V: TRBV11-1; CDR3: CASSLGLGTYYEQYF
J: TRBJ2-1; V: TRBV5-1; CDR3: CASSFALAGAYNEQFF
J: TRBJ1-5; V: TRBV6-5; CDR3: CASREGQRNQPQHF
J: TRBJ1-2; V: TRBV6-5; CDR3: CASRRDKPAYGYTF
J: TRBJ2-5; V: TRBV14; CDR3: CASSQAGLAGVVQYF
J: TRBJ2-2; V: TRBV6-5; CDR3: CASRLRGPGSGELFF
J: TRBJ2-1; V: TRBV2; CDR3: CASSPYNEQFF
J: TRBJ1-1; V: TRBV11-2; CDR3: CASSLAGDLTEAFF
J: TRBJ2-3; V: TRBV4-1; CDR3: CASSPRGGGRTDTQYF
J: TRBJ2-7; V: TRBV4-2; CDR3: CASSQGTGRGDEQYF
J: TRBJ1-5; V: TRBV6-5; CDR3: CASRATGAPGQPQHF
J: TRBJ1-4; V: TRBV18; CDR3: CASSPGYNEKLFF
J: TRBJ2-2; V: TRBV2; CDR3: CASRSGELFF
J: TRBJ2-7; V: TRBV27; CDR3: CASSTRLAGGSYEQYF
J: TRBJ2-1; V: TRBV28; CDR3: CASSPEGQVILAGDYNEQFF
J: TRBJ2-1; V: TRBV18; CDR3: CASSPLAGLFDEQFF
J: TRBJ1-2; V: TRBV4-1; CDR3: CASSQVAGNYGYTF
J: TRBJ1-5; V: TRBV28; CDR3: CASSRWTGGRKRDQPQHF
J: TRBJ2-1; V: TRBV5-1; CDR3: CASMRLAGESDEQFF
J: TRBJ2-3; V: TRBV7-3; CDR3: CASSLNGEDTQYF
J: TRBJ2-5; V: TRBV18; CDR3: CASSRPGTGGETQYF
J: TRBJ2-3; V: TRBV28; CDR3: CASSQGLAGGYF
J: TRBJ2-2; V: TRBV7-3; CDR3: CASRIGENTGELFF